Shown below are 10 T cell receptor beta chains from a single sample sequenced in a study of blood T cell repertoires in COVID-19. The assay was immunoSEQ multiplex PCR, and TCRdb's table has in-frame clones only and misses some. The table records about 310,000 clones, 70% to 90% of them present only once. The sequenced material came from peripheral blood. These receptors were collected from a woman aged 50 to 60 who had recovered from COVID-19.

The chain employs TRBV5-1 and TRBJ1-4, with 9 bases fitting TRBD1. Germline assignment: CDR1 SGHRS and CDR2 YFSETQ. J lost 5 bases, V lost 4 bases, and 3 bases had no gene match. The CDR3 sequence is 14 residues long. The CDR3 is CASSRGQGNEKLFF. CDR3 in DNA: TGCGCCAGCAGCAGGGGACAGGGAAATGAAAAACTGTTTTTT.

The rearrangement joins TRBV5-4 to TRBJ1-1; D gene ambiguous. Germline CDR1 is SGHNT and CDR2 is YYREEE (reference sequence). V lost 2 bases and J 1 base, leaving 6 bases between the germline ends. This CDR3 is built from 13 residues. CDR3 sequence: CASSLRENTEAFF. The CDR3 DNA sequence: TGTGCCAGCAGCTTAAGAGAGAACACTGAAGCTTTCTTT.

The rearrangement joins TRBV27 to TRBJ2-1; 9 bases are shared with TRBD1. In germline, CDR1 is MNHEY, CDR2 SMNVEV (reference sequence). There are 15 residues in the CDR3. J gave up 6 bases and V 5 bases, and 8 bases lay outside the gene matches. The CDR3 is CASSPDRGWLNEQFF. The CDR3 bases are TGTGCCAGCAGTCCCGACAGGGGGTGGCTCAATGAGCAGTTCTTC.

The rearrangement uses TRBV5-1 and TRBJ1-1; D is perhaps TRBD1 (6 bases). CDR1 is SGHRS and CDR2 is YFSETQ in the germline V gene. V was pared by 6 bases and J by 8 bases, with 20 bases between. CDR3 size: 14 residues. The CDR3 coding sequence is TGCGCCAGCACGATCATGGGGGCTCCCGAGGAAGCTTTCTTT. It codes for CASTIMGAPEEAFF.

V gene TRBV5-1 combines with J gene TRBJ2-2, with D possibly being TRBD2 (5 bases). The CDR3 loop spans 15 amino acids. Germline V CDR1 and CDR2: SGHRS, YFSETQ. Trimming removed 3 bases from V and 5 bases from J, with 14 bases in between. As DNA, the CDR3 is TGCGCCAGCAGCTCAAGGACTGGTCGTACCGGGGAGCTGTTTTTT. Amino acid sequence: CASSSRTGRTGELFF.

The rearrangement uses TRBV27 and TRBJ2-1; possible D gene TRBD2, 7 bases. Germline V gives CDR1 MNHEY, CDR2 SMNVEV (reference sequence). V lost 3 bases and J 5 bases, leaving 20 bases between the germline ends. This CDR3 is 17 amino acids long. The chain's CDR3 is CASSFPRGASRDNEQFF. The CDR3 region has the DNA TGTGCCAGCAGTTTCCCCCGGGGGGCGTCGCGGGACAATGAGCAGTTCTTC.

The rearrangement links TRBV7-9 to TRBJ2-1; tentative D call: TRBD2 (6 bases). CDR3 length: 15 amino acids. V shed 0 bases and J shed 5 bases, with 11 bases lying between them. Germline V gene sequence: CDR1 SEHNR, CDR2 FQNEAQ (reference sequence). Written as DNA, the CDR3 is TGTGCCAGCAGCTTAGCCGGAGGGGAAGACAATGAGCAGTTCTTC. Translating it yields CASSLAGGEDNEQFF. Based on the CDR3 plus reference TRBV7-9 and TRBJ2-1, the full variable domain is DTGVSQNPRHKITKRGQNVTFRCDPISEHNRLYWYRQTLGQGPEFLTYFQNEAQLEKSRLLSDRFSAERPKGSFSTLEIQRTEQGDSAMYLCASSLAGGEDNEQFFGPGTRLTVL.

The J gene is TRBJ1-2, the V gene TRBV29-1, with D uncertain. The CDR3 runs 15 residues. The ends were cut back, 1 base at V and 4 bases at J, with 16 bases in the middle. CDR1 SQVTM and CDR2 ANQGSEA come from the germline V gene. This CDR3 is CSVEVYQATGYGYTF. The CDR3 nucleotides are TGCAGCGTTGAAGTTTATCAGGCGACCGGCTATGGCTACACCTTC.

The CDR3 reads CASSAGQRAQETQYF. The CDR3 bases are TGTGCCAGCAGCGCGGGACAGAGAGCCCAAGAGACCCAGTACTTC. The chain employs TRBV9 and TRBJ2-5, with TRBD1 identical over 7 bases. Germline V gives CDR1 SGDLS, CDR2 YYNGEE. V was clipped by 3 bases and J by 1 base; unmatched bases: 6. The CDR3 runs to 15 residues.

This clone has only a few counts. The rearrangement joins TRBV9 to TRBJ2-5; D unclear. CDR1 and CDR2 from the germline V gene are SGDLS and YYNGEE. CDR3 size: 13 residues. V lost 1 base to trimming and J lost 5 bases, with 9 bases between them. The CDR3 here is CASSVNSGETQYF. As DNA, the CDR3 is TGTGCCAGCAGCGTAAATTCCGGGGAGACCCAGTACTTC.